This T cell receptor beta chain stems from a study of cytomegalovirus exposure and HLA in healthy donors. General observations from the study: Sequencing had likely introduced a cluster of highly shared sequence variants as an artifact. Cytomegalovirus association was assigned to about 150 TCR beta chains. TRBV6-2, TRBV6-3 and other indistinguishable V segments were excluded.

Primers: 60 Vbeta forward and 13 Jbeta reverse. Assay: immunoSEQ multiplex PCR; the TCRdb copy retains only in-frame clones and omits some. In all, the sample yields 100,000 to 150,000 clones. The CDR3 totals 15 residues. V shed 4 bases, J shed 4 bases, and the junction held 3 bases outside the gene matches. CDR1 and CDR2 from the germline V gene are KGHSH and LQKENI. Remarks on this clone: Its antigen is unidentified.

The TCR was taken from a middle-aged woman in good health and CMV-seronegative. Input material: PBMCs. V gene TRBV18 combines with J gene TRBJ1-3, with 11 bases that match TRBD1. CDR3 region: CASSRGQGAGNTIYF. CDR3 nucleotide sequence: TGTGCCAGCTCACGTGGACAGGGGGCAGGAAACACCATATATTTT.